In this sample, the clone carrying this T cell receptor (beta chain) turned up once. Its antigen remains unknown. This sample was included in a study of T cell repertoires in cytomegalovirus infection. Overall study findings and caveats: HLA-C-restricted, CMV-specific TCR beta clonotypes were dominant ex vivo.

Germline CDR1 is SGHVS and CDR2 is FNYEAQ. This CDR3 is built from 16 residues. TCRdb analysed the reads with MiXCR anew, one entry per CDR3 protein. This table has roughly 920,000 distinct CDR3 sequences, about 33% appearing once. Sequencing used cultured CD8+ T cells from PBMCs, obtained from culture after CMV antigen stimulation. The chain combines TRBV7-6 with TRBJ2-7, with TRBD2 matching over 9 bases. This clonotype was obtained from a human donor in good health (CMV status not recorded). Some clones in this sample may be carry-over from other donors' samples. The CDR3 sequence is CASSLEAGTSMYEQHV. Here the CDR3 DNA reads TGTGCCAGCAGCTTAGAGGCCGGGACTAGCATGTACGAGCAGCACGTC.